This TCR beta chain was documented in a study of shared clonotypes between healthy human individuals. Study-wide results and limits: Clonotype sharing among donors, it was expected, would be affected by sequencing depth.

This clone was seen a handful of times. Its antigen is not identified. TCRdb's table, derived via immunoSEQ multiplex PCR, lists solely in-frame clones and lacks some. The table has some 470,000 clones, around 80% seen once. The donors were all Caucasian adults (living in Nashville, Tennessee). The CDR3 spans 13 residues. Germline CDR1 reads SQVTM; CDR2 reads ANQGSEA. This receptor was identified in a woman in her forties in good health. Some clones in this sample may be carry-over from other donors' samples. Sequenced: PBMCs. The chain is built from TRBV29-1 and TRBJ2-5; weak D call: TRBD1 (6 bases). The DNA end lines up better with TRBJ2-7; the J call may be wrong. CDR3 sequence (DNA): TGCAGCGTCCTGGACAGCTTGGGCTACGAGCAGTACTTC. Translating gives CSVLDSLGYEQYF.